The entry below describes one TCR beta chain. The data belong to a study of blood T cell repertoires in COVID-19. Original analysis: Quantification of nucleated cells was approximated via reference gene primer amplification. Here immunoSEQ multiplex PCR was the method, and the copy in TCRdb shows in-frame clones only, minus some. Clone size and the V and J calls come from that table; the DNA yielded D and trimming. The sample carries some 290,000 clones, 88% recorded once. The V and J ends lost 6 bases and 4 bases, in that order; junction bases with no gene match: 7. The V gene's germline CDR1 is MNHEY and CDR2 SVGAGI. The CDR3 is 15 residues long. Enrolled during active infection, Seattle patients were then followed longitudinally.

The clonotype comes from a woman in her twenties or thirties with COVID-19, enrolled during active disease. The chain recombines TRBV6-5 with TRBJ2-1, with 9 bases fitting TRBD1. What was sequenced was peripheral blood. This CDR3 is CASSQQGAGYNEQFF. The CDR3 DNA is TGTGCCAGCAGCCAACAGGGGGCAGGGTACAATGAGCAGTTCTTC.